This T cell receptor (beta chain) was captured in a study of CD8+ T cells in alopecia areata. Following extraction, RNA underwent reverse transcription to cDNA, which served as the sequencing template. Clones were read by immunoSEQ multiplex PCR, and TCRdb kept only the in-frame ones, dropping some. The table includes roughly 99,000 clones, 84% detected once. The sample's treatment: oral pan-JAK inhibitor, 5-10 mg twice daily. Collection of lesional scalp punch biopsies and peripheral blood was performed in alopecia areata patients. This CDR3 contains 16 residues. Per germline, CDR1 SGHRS and CDR2 YFSETQ. With V trimmed by 3 bases and J by 4 bases, 11 bases remained unmatched.

The sequencing used CD8+ T cells sorted from blood, collected at week 24, from a patient treated with tofacitinib. This TCR was sampled from a human donor with alopecia areata. The chain combines TRBV5-1 with TRBJ2-5; 8 nucleotides agree with TRBD2. The CDR3 reads CASSSTSGYPLETQYF. The DNA for the CDR3 is TGCGCCAGCAGCTCCACTAGCGGCTACCCGTTAGAGACCCAGTACTTC.